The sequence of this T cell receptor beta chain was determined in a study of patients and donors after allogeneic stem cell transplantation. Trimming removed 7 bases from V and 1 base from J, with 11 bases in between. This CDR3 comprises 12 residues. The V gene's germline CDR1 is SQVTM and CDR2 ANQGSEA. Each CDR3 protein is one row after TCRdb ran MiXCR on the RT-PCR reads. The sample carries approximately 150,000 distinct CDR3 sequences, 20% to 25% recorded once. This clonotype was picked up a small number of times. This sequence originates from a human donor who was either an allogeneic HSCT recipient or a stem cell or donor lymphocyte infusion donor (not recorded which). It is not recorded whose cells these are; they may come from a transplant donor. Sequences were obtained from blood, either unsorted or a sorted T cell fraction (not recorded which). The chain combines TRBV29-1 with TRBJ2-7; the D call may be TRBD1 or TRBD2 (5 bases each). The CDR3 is CSAEGRSYEQYF. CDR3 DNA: TGCAGCGCTGAGGGACGGTCCTACGAGCAGTACTTC.